A selection of T cell receptor beta chains follows, all from one sample in a study of human T cells and chemical hapten exposure. TCRdb ran MiXCR on the RACE reads and lists one entry per CDR3 protein. The sample contains 150,000 to 200,000 distinct CDR3 sequences, under 25% of which appear only once. This material consisted of whole blood, taken in connection with sensitization to the hapten diphenylcyclopropenone (DPC). The source is a woman aged 45-65 years with alopecia areata. Some clones in this sample may be carry-over from other donors' samples. Each CDR3 is given without its conserved first and last residue. The order of the fields is V gene, J gene, CDR3 protein.

>TRBV2|TRBJ1-6
ASSELRSPLH
>TRBV12-3/TRBV12-4|TRBJ2-7
ASSLSLRSGGIYEQY
>TRBV10-3|TRBJ2-3
AISGASGRRGTDTQY
>TRBV9|TRBJ1-2
ASSVVGQGSNYGYT
>TRBV20-1|TRBJ2-7
SARGVGLYEQY
>TRBV20-1|TRBJ2-3
SARVPSGRTDTQY
>TRBV20-1|TRBJ1-1
SARGGINTEAF
>TRBV27|TRBJ1-1
ASSPYGGLMNTEAF
>TRBV5-1|TRBJ2-1
ASAQTTSSYNEQF
>TRBV12-3/TRBV12-4|TRBJ2-3
ASSLALPWSPAPDTQY
>TRBV5-5|TRBJ1-5
ASGQGGTDQPQH
>TRBV29-1|TRBJ1-1
SVELRTPNTEAF
>TRBV5-1|TRBJ2-5
ASSLTMSEETQY
>TRBV20-1|TRBJ2-3
SAYIAATSTDTQY
>TRBV11-2|TRBJ1-3
ASWDRRSVSGNTIY
>TRBV29-1|TRBJ2-5
SVERGGETQY
>TRBV7-8|TRBJ2-7
ASSLGYYYEQY
>TRBV4-2|TRBJ1-5
ASSPGQANNQPQH
>TRBV11-2|TRBJ2-1
ASSPAPGSYNEQF
>TRBV5-6|TRBJ2-1
ASSLPLAGDGEQF
>TRBV11-1|TRBJ2-1
ASSLVAGSEQF
>TRBV12-3/TRBV12-4|TRBJ2-7
ASSSRWAYEQY
>TRBV4-2|TRBJ2-3
ASSQGGARADDTQY
>TRBV7-2|TRBJ2-3
ASSLVVGRTDTQY
>TRBV27|TRBJ2-7
ASSGRDSASYEQY
>TRBV7-6|TRBJ1-1
ASSSRDTEAF
>TRBV13|TRBJ2-7
ASSFGWTSGSYEQY
>TRBV27|TRBJ1-1
ASRRDTGTVGTEAF
>TRBV20-1|TRBJ1-1
SDVDTTWGEAF
>TRBV5-5|TRBJ1-3
ASSSPPSGVGNTIY
>TRBV20-1|TRBJ1-2
SARGDSTGGYT
>TRBV20-1|TRBJ1-2
SAIDQGSYGYT
>TRBV6-5|TRBJ2-2
ASWDQYTGELF
>TRBV28|TRBJ1-1
ASSTTLGLAF
>TRBV5-6|TRBJ2-3
ASSPRYADTQY
>TRBV3-1|TRBJ2-2
ASSQVGFGELF
>TRBV20-1|TRBJ1-1
SARDPQGSAEAF
>TRBV27|TRBJ1-1
ASSPLLTSRETEAF
>TRBV6-6|TRBJ1-1
ASRQTRVTEAF
>TRBV27|TRBJ1-5
ASSFLPDQPQH
>TRBV5-7|TRBJ2-7
ASSFTYSGYRQYEQY
>TRBV20-1|TRBJ1-3
SAREGPTGLRSGNTIY
>TRBV20-1|TRBJ2-1
SARDTVSSYNEQF
>TRBV28|TRBJ2-3
ASSPGGVQDTQY
>TRBV7-2|TRBJ2-5
ASSFSGDRQETQY
>TRBV20-1|TRBJ1-6
SAVASGNSPLH
>TRBV7-3|TRBJ2-2
ASSPQGTGELF
>TRBV5-1|TRBJ1-5
ASSIQGGRDQPQH
>TRBV6-1|TRBJ1-1
ASSHRNGEAF
>TRBV29-1|TRBJ1-1
SGGGRLNTEAF
>TRBV30|TRBJ1-3
AWSYASGNTIY
>TRBV27|TRBJ2-2
ASRYRANTGELF
>TRBV5-1|TRBJ1-1
ASSLDGMNTEAF
>TRBV2|TRBJ2-7
ASSEGAAGLYEQY
>TRBV5-1|TRBJ2-1
ASSFRDEQF
>TRBV7-8|TRBJ2-3
ASRLTGTSGRVEYSTDTQY
>TRBV5-1|TRBJ2-7
ASSLSARTVTYEQY
>TRBV4-2|TRBJ2-2
ASSQEGDGELF
>TRBV10-3|TRBJ2-2
AIRYYDNTGELF
>TRBV12-3/TRBV12-4|TRBJ1-2
ASSLRLESGYT